This TCR beta chain was documented in a study of blood T cell repertoires in COVID-19. Across the study: Spain, Italy and the United States supplied samples that represented acute and convalescent COVID-19. In each case, the material was cDNA or gDNA derived from T cells, B-cell-depleted T cells, or PBMCs.

V was clipped by 6 bases and J by 4 bases, with 9 bases between them. The CDR3 length is 12 residues. The germline gives CDR1 SQVTM, CDR2 ANQGSEA. Authors' analysis steps: Reference gene primer amplification gave nucleated cell count estimates. Data came from immunoSEQ multiplex PCR; TCRdb stores just in-frame clones and leaves some out. The V and J calls and clone size are taken from that table; D and trimming were inferred from the DNA. The sample includes roughly 130,000 clones, roughly 80% of them seen just once. The V call is TRBV29-1, the J call TRBJ1-4, with D uncertain. This sequence originates from a woman between 50 and 59 years old with acute or convalescent COVID-19. The sequenced sample consisted of peripheral blood. Written as DNA, the CDR3 is TGCAGCGTGATGACGGGTAATGAAAAACTGTTTTTT. This encodes CSVMTGNEKLFF.